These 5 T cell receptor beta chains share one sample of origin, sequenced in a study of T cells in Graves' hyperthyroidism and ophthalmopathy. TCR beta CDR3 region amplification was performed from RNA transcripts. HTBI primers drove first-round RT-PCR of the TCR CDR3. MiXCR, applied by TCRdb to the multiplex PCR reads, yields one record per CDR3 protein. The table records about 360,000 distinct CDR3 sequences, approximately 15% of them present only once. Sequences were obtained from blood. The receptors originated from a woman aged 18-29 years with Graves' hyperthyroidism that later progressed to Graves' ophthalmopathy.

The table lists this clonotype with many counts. CDR3 residues: CASSSDRSNEAFF. The CDR3 DNA reads as TGTGCCAGCAGTTCGGACAGGTCAAATGAAGCTTTCTTT. The chain carries TRBV12-3 or TRBV12-4 and TRBJ1-1, with TRBD1 identical over 7 bases. The CDR3 has 13 residues. The trim removed 4 bases at V and 7 bases at J, leaving 6 bases unmatched.

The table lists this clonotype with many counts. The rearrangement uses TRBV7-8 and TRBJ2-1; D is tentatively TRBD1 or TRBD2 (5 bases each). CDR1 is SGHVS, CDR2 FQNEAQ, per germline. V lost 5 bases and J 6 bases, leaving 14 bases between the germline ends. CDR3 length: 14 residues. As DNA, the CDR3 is TGTGCCAGCAGCCCGACAGCTGGGGGCAATGAGCAGTTCTTC. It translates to CASSPTAGGNEQFF.

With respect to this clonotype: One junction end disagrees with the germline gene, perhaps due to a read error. CDR3 region: CASSSTQGYTDAQYF. DNA for the CDR3: TGTGCCAGCAGTTCGACCCAGGGGTACACAGATGCGCAGTATTTT. The rearrangement joins TRBV12-3 or TRBV12-4 to TRBJ2-3; possibly TRBD1 for D (6 bases). This CDR3 has 15 amino acids.

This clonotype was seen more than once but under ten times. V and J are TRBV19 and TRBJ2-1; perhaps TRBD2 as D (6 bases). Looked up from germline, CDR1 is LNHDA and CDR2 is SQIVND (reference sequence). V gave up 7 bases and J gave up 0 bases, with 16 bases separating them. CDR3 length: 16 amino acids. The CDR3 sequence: CASTAIAAFSYNEQFF. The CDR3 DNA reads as TGTGCCAGTACGGCCATAGCGGCCTTCTCCTACAATGAGCAGTTCTTC.

CDR3 amino acids: CASRIPGQGWTNEKLFF. CDR3 coding DNA: TGTGCCAGCAGGATCCCCGGACAGGGGTGGACAAATGAAAAACTGTTTTTT. This chain links TRBV2 with TRBJ1-4; 9 bases are shared with TRBD1. The CDR3 contains 17 residues. The J segment lost 5 bases and the V segment lost 6 bases, leaving 13 bases of the junction unmatched. Germline CDR1 is SNHLY and CDR2 is FYNNEI.